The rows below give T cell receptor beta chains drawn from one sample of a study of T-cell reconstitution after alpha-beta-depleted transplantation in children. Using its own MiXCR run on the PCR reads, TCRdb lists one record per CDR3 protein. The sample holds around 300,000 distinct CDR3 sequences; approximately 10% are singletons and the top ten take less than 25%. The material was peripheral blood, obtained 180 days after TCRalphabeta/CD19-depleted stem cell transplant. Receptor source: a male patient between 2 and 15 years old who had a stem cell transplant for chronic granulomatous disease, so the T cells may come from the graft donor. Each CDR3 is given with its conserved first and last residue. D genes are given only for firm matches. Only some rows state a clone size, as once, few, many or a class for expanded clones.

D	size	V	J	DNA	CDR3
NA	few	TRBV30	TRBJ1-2	TGTGCCTGGAGTGTCGAGGGACTAGGTGGCTACACCTTC	CAWSVEGLGGYTF
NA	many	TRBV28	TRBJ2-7	TGTGCCAGCAGTTCAGCGGGTATGGCCCCCGAGCAGTACTTC	CASSSAGMAPEQYF
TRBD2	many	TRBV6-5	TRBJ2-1	TGTGCCAGCAGTTACTCGGCTAGCGGCTCCTACAATGAGCAGTTCTTC	CASSYSASGSYNEQFF
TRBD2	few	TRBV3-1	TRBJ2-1	TGTGCCAGCAGCCCCTCTGGGACTAGAGACAATGAGCAGTTCTTC	CASSPSGTRDNEQFF
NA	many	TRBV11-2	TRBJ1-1	TGTGCCAGCAGCTTAGAACGGGGTGGCACTGAAGCTTTCTTT	CASSLERGGTEAFF
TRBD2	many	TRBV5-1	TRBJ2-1	TGCGCCAGCAAGGCAGAGCCGGGACTAGCGGGAGTATCCTACAATGAGCAGTTCTTC	CASKAEPGLAGVSYNEQFF
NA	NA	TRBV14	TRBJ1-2	TGTGCCAGCAGCCAAGGGGGACCGTTCTATGGCTACACCTTC	CASSQGGPFYGYTF
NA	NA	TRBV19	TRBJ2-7	TGTGCCAGTTCGGACTTCTACGAGCAGTACTTC	CASSDFYEQYF
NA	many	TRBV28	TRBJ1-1	TGTGCCAGCAGTTTTTCCGGGGAGGCTTTCTTT	CASSFSGEAFF
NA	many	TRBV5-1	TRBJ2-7	TGCGCCAGCAGCCCGGATGGGGGTCACGAGCAGTACTTC	CASSPDGGHEQYF
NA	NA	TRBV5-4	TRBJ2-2	TGTGCCAGCAGCTTGTCAGGGGTCGGGGAGCTGTTTTTT	CASSLSGVGELFF
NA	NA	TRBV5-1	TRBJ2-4	TGCGCCAGCAGCTTGGGCCCAGGGTCCGGAGATTTAATAGCCAAAAACATTCAGTACTTC	CASSLGPGSGDLIAKNIQYF
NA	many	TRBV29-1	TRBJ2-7	TGCAGCGTCGAAGAAGCGACAGGTAGAACCTACGAGCAGTACTTC	CSVEEATGRTYEQYF
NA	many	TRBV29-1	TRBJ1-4	TGCAGCATCGGGGTTAATGAAAAACTGTTTTTT	CSIGVNEKLFF